A single sample is the source of the 31 T cell receptor beta chains below, sequenced in a study of response to subunit inactivated influenza vaccine. TCRdb analysed the RT-PCR reads with MiXCR anew, one entry per CDR3 protein. The repertoire has around 480,000 distinct CDR3 sequences, 9.5% to 12% of them found once; the top ten carry about 12%. Sequenced material: PBMCs from blood, taken roughly 46 days after vaccination. These receptors all stem from a man between 50 and 59 years old who received an inactivated influenza vaccine.

This clonotype was detected many times. The CDR3 DNA follows: TGTGCCAGCAGCTTAGACCAGTACACTGAAGCTTTCTTT. Translation: CASSLDQYTEAFF. The V and J genes are TRBV7-9 and TRBJ1-1; D remains ambiguous. The germline CDR1 and CDR2 sequences are SEHNR and FQNEAQ (reference sequence). The V end was cut by 1 base, the J end by 3 bases, with 6 bases between. The CDR3 contains 13 residues.

This clonotype was counted a few times. The chain couples TRBV19 to TRBJ2-2; TRBD1 matches at 9 bases. Trimming removed 3 bases from V and 5 bases from J; junction bases left unmatched: 4. This CDR3 contains 15 residues. The V gene's germline CDR1 is LNHDA and CDR2 SQIVND (reference sequence). The CDR3 region has the DNA TGTGCCAGTAGTATTGGGGACAGGGTGACCGGGGAGCTGTTTTTT. Amino acids: CASSIGDRVTGELFF. Based on the CDR3 plus reference TRBV19 and TRBJ2-2, the full variable domain is DGGITQSPKYLFRKEGQNVTLSCEQNLNHDAMYWYRQDPGQGLRLIYYSQIVNDFQKGDIAEGYSVSREKKESFPLTVTSAQKNPTAFYLCASSIGDRVTGELFFGEGSRLTVL.

This clonotype was recorded many times. The J gene is TRBJ1-6, the V gene TRBV10-3; 9 bases map to TRBD1. This CDR3 spans 16 amino acids. J gave up 4 bases and V 5 bases, and 6 bases lay outside the gene matches. The V gene's germline CDR1 is ENHRY and CDR2 SYGVKD. The CDR3 is CAISWDRVEYNSPLHF. CDR3 DNA: TGTGCCATCAGTTGGGACAGGGTGGAATATAATTCACCCCTCCACTTT.

The CDR3 bases are TGTGCCAGCAGTTTCTTGTCGGGAGGGCCGGAGGGTAGCATTGGGGCCAACGTCCTGACTTTC. Protein product: CASSFLSGGPEGSIGANVLTF. The chain is built from TRBV27 and TRBJ2-6, with 8 positions matching TRBD2. The length of the CDR3 is 21 residues. Germline V gene data show CDR1 as MNHEY and CDR2 as SMNVEV (reference sequence). The V gene end was trimmed by 3 bases and the J gene end by 3 bases; junction bases not matched to a gene: 19. Drawing the rest from reference TRBV27 and TRBJ2-6, the complete variable domain is EAQVTQNPRYLITVTGKKLTVTCSQNMNHEYMSWYRQDPGLGLRQIYYSMNVEVTDKGDVPEGYKVSRKEKRNFPLILESPSPNQTSLYFCASSFLSGGPEGSIGANVLTFGAGSRLTVL.

This clonotype was counted only a few times. The chain couples TRBV20-1 to TRBJ2-1, with TRBD2 matching over 12 bases. Germline values: CDR1 DFQATT, CDR2 SNEGSKA (reference sequence). Trimming cost V 3 bases and J 4 bases; bases outside gene matches: 7. There are 16 residues in the CDR3. The CDR3 nucleotides read TGCAGTGCTAGCACTCCTAGCGGGAGGGCTTACAATGAGCAGTTCTTC. Residues: CSASTPSGRAYNEQFF.

Only a few counts were recorded for this clonotype. Here the CDR3 DNA reads TGTGCCAGCAGTTACGAGACAGGGGTAAAGTACACTGAAGCTTTCTTT. The encoded protein is CASSYETGVKYTEAFF. The chain combines TRBV6-5 with TRBJ1-1; 8 bases map to TRBD1. Trimming removed 2 bases from V and 3 bases from J; junction bases left unmatched: 8. Germline V gene lookup returns CDR1 MNHEY and CDR2 SVGAGI. The CDR3 loop spans 16 amino acids.

This chain uses TRBV14 with TRBJ2-3, with 9 nucleotides matching TRBD2. Germline CDR1 reads SGHDN; CDR2 reads FVKESK. V was pared by 3 bases and J by 6 bases, with 13 bases of the junction left unmatched. The CDR3 extends over 17 amino acids. CDR3: CASSQRGGPLRPDTQYF. The CDR3 DNA follows: TGTGCCAGCAGCCAGCGGGGGGGACCATTAAGACCGGATACGCAGTATTTT. Full variable domain (rest looked up from reference TRBV14 and TRBJ2-3): EAGVTQFPSHSVIEKGQTVTLRCDPISGHDNLYWYRRVMGKEIKFLLHFVKESKQDESGMPNNRFLAERTGGTYSTLKVQPAELEDSGVYFCASSQRGGPLRPDTQYFGPGTRLTVL.

The chain is built from TRBV6-2 or TRBV6-3 and TRBJ1-1; tentatively, D is TRBD1 (5 bases). CDR3 size: 15 residues. Deletions cut 1 base from V and 1 base from J, with 10 bases between. In germline, CDR1 is MNHEY, CDR2 SVGEGT. The CDR3 region is CASSYFLGENTEAFF. The CDR3, as DNA: TGTGCCAGCAGTTACTTTTTGGGGGAGAACACTGAAGCTTTCTTT.

The rearrangement uses TRBV5-5 and TRBJ2-1; 10 nucleotides align to TRBD1. This CDR3 has 14 amino acids. V was pared by 4 bases and J by 8 bases, with 6 bases of the junction left unmatched. Germline assignment: CDR1 SGHKS and CDR2 YYEKEE (reference sequence). The CDR3 loop is CASSPETGGDEQFF. DNA for the CDR3: TGTGCCAGCAGCCCAGAGACAGGGGGCGATGAGCAGTTCTTC.

The gene calls are TRBV6-2 or TRBV6-3 and TRBJ2-1; D call uncertain. The CDR3 totals 16 residues. V lost 2 bases and J lost 0, with 11 bases in between. Germline CDR1 MNHEY, CDR2 SVGEGT. The CDR3 nucleotides are TGTGCCAGCAGTTACCCCCTTGGCAGCTCCTACAATGAGCAGTTCTTC. This sequence encodes CASSYPLGSSYNEQFF.

This chain connects TRBV7-2 to TRBJ2-6; D uncertain. The germline CDR1 and CDR2 sequences are SGHTA and FQGNSA. CDR3 length: 16 residues. Trimming left V 1 base short and J 0 bases short, with 7 bases between. The CDR3 coding sequence is TGTGCCAGCAGCTTAGACGGATTCTCTGGGGCCAACGTCCTGACTTTC. Translating it yields CASSLDGFSGANVLTF.

This clonotype has just a few counts. The J gene is TRBJ2-3, the V gene TRBV24-1, with 8 bases matching TRBD1. The CDR3 totals 16 residues. Germline V gene sequence: CDR1 KGHDR, CDR2 SFDVKD. J lost 3 bases, V lost 3 bases, and 7 bases had no gene match. As DNA, the CDR3 is TGTGCCACCAGTGATCCCGGACAGGGTCGGACAGATACGCAGTATTTT. This encodes CATSDPGQGRTDTQYF.

This clonotype was recorded at least ten times. The CDR3 region is CATSRGGSANTGELFF. DNA for the CDR3: TGTGCCACCAGCAGAGGAGGTAGCGCGAACACCGGGGAGCTGTTTTTT. The V call is TRBV15, the J call TRBJ2-2; TRBD2 might be the D (5 bases). Germline CDR1 is LNHNV and CDR2 is YYDKDF (reference sequence). The V and J ends lost 1 base and 0 bases respectively, with 9 bases between them. The CDR3 consists of 16 residues. Complete variable domain (other parts from reference TRBV15 and TRBJ2-2): DAMVIQNPRYQVTQFGKPVTLSCSQTLNHNVMYWYQQKSSQAPKLLFHYYDKDFNNEADTPDNFQSRRPNTSFCFLDIRSPGLGDTAMYLCATSRGGSANTGELFFGEGSRLTVL.

The chain links TRBV11-2 to TRBJ1-5; 9 bases line up with TRBD1. Trimming at V came to 1 base and at J to 0 bases, leaving 7 bases not matched to a gene. In germline, CDR1 is SGHAT, CDR2 FQNNGV. The CDR3 contains 18 residues. The CDR3 loop is CASSLGGQGPNSNQPQHF. CDR3 DNA sequence: TGTGCCAGCAGCTTAGGGGGACAGGGACCTAATAGCAATCAGCCCCAGCATTTT.

The chain's CDR3 is CASSQSSYTDTQYF. The CDR3 DNA sequence: TGTGCCAGCAGCCAAAGCTCATACACAGATACGCAGTATTTT. The chain employs TRBV3-1 and TRBJ2-3; D unclear. Germline CDR1 LGHDT, CDR2 YNNKEL (reference sequence). Trimming shortened V by 2 bases and J by 2 bases, and 8 bases separated the two germline ends. The CDR3 sequence is 14 residues long.

This clonotype has only a few counts. This sequence joins TRBV5-6 and TRBJ2-1; the D call may be TRBD1 or TRBD2 (6 bases each). The CDR3 contains 15 residues. Between the trimmed V and J ends, which lost 4 bases and 5 bases, there was a span of 16 bases. Germline assignment: CDR1 SGHDT and CDR2 YYEEEE. CDR3 nucleotide sequence: TGTGCCAGCAGCGAACAGGGAGGTTCTCACAATGAGCAGTTCTTC. Translation gives CASSEQGGSHNEQFF.

The sample holds a few counts of this clonotype. This rearrangement joins TRBV20-1 to TRBJ2-1; D is unclear. V lost 6 bases and J 7 bases, leaving 7 bases between the germline ends. The CDR3 loop spans 10 amino acids. CDR1 and CDR2 from the germline V gene are DFQATT and SNEGSKA (reference sequence). The CDR3 here is CSANQNEQFF. The DNA for the CDR3 is TGCAGTGCCAACCAAAATGAGCAGTTCTTC.

This clonotype was seen ten or more times. The chain couples TRBV7-9 to TRBJ2-7; D tentatively reads TRBD1 or TRBD2 (5 bases each). CDR1 and CDR2 from the germline V gene are SEHNR and FQNEAQ (reference sequence). Trimming took off 0 bases at V and 6 bases at J, with 15 bases between the two ends. CDR3 length: 15 amino acids. The CDR3 is CASSLASGLGSEQYF. Written as DNA, the CDR3 is TGTGCCAGCAGCTTAGCGTCGGGGCTAGGGAGCGAGCAGTACTTC.

This chain uses TRBV7-2 with TRBJ2-2, with TRBD2 as a possible D gene (5 bases). V lost 7 bases and J 5 bases, leaving 14 bases between the germline ends. The CDR3 length is 14 residues. Germline lookup yields CDR1 SGHTA and CDR2 FQGNSA. The CDR3 protein is CASTSTGRTGELFF. The DNA of the CDR3 is TGTGCCAGCACCTCAACGGGGAGAACCGGGGAGCTGTTTTTT.

The chain joins TRBV20-1 to TRBJ2-3; 9 nucleotides line up with TRBD2. The V segment lost 3 bases and the J segment 4 bases; nucleotides outside the gene matches: 5. CDR1 and CDR2 (germline): DFQATT, SNEGSKA (reference sequence). The CDR3 runs 14 residues. DNA of the CDR3: TGCAGTGCTAGGCTAGCGGGACGTCCAGATACGCAGTATTTT. It specifies CSARLAGRPDTQYF.

This chain's CDR3 is CAWSVLVSGELFF. The CDR3 nucleotides are TGTGCCTGGAGTGTACTCGTTTCCGGGGAGCTGTTTTTT. This chain connects TRBV30 to TRBJ2-2; D ambiguous. Per the germline V gene, CDR1 is GTSNPN and CDR2 is SVGIG (reference sequence). V was clipped by 0 bases and J by 6 bases, with 8 bases between them. The CDR3 spans 13 residues.

The gene calls are TRBV11-2 and TRBJ2-1, with 11 bases matching TRBD2. Germline V CDR1 and CDR2: SGHAT, FQNNGV. This CDR3 has 18 residues. The V gene end was trimmed by 2 bases and the J gene end by 9 bases; junction bases not matched to a gene: 15. The DNA of the CDR3 is TGTGCCAGCAGCTTATCCCCGATTATAGCGGGGGGGCAAGGTGAGCAGTTCTTC. Translating gives CASSLSPIIAGGQGEQFF.

This clonotype was picked up a small number of times. The CDR3 nucleotides are TGTGCCAGCAGCTTGGCCGGGGGCAATGCAGATACGCAGTATTTT. It specifies CASSLAGGNADTQYF. The chain carries TRBV5-6 and TRBJ2-3; D tentatively reads TRBD1 or TRBD2 (6 bases each). The CDR3 is made up of 15 amino acids. V shed 0 bases and J shed 4 bases, with 12 bases lying between them. Germline CDR1 SGHDT, CDR2 YYEEEE.

This clonotype occurred a few times. The genes are TRBV6-2 or TRBV6-3 and TRBJ2-1; possible D gene TRBD1, 6 bases. CDR3 size: 14 residues. Germline CDR1 MNHEY, CDR2 SVGEGT. Trimming cost V 0 bases and J 8 bases, with 11 bases left between them. The CDR3 nucleotides read TGTGCCAGCAGTTACTCGAGCAGGGGCCATGAGCAGTTCTTC. Translation gives CASSYSSRGHEQFF.

The rearrangement links TRBV6-2 or TRBV6-3 to TRBJ2-2; D ambiguous. V lost 5 bases and J lost 5, with 9 bases in between. Germline CDR1 reads MNHEY; CDR2 reads SVGEGT. The CDR3 spans 13 residues. CDR3 DNA sequence: TGTGCCAGCAGTAGTCAGCAGACCGGGGAGCTGTTTTTT. Translation: CASSSQQTGELFF.

The CDR3 bases are TGTGCCAGCAGCCAAGTTATCACAGGGACTGAGTATTTT. It codes for CASSQVITGTEYF. The chain uses TRBV14 and TRBJ2-3, with D perhaps given as TRBD1 or TRBD2 (6 bases each). CDR1 is SGHDN and CDR2 is FVKESK in the germline V gene. The CDR3 covers 13 residues. V was trimmed by 1 base and J by 13 bases, leaving 15 bases between them.

This clonotype turned up a few times. The V gene is TRBV7-9, the J gene TRBJ2-5; D is unclear. V was clipped by 3 bases and J by 5 bases, with 10 bases between them. The CDR3 runs 13 residues. Looked up from germline, CDR1 is SEHNR and CDR2 is FQNEAQ (reference sequence). Here the CDR3 DNA reads TGTGCCAGCAGCTTCCACGGGCGGGAGACCCAGTACTTC. Residues: CASSFHGRETQYF.

This clonotype was detected a few times. This chain joins TRBV29-1 and TRBJ2-2; D may be TRBD1 or TRBD2 (5 bases each). CDR1 is SQVTM and CDR2 is ANQGSEA in the germline V gene. Trimming removed 7 bases from V and 7 bases from J, with 19 bases in between. The CDR3 is 14 residues long. CDR3 amino acids: CSANRGQPLGELFF. DNA of the CDR3: TGCAGCGCAAACCGGGGCCAGCCCCTCGGGGAGCTGTTTTTT.

This clonotype was seen ten or more times. The rearrangement uses TRBV28 and TRBJ2-3; a possible D gene is TRBD2 (6 bases). Germline V gives CDR1 MDHEN, CDR2 SYDVKM. V lost 4 bases to trimming and J lost 3 bases, with 14 bases between them. The CDR3 runs 15 residues. CDR3 bases: TGTGCCAGCAGTTCTGACCTCGGGAGAACAGATACGCAGTATTTT. Amino acids: CASSSDLGRTDTQYF.

This clonotype has only a few counts. This chain links TRBV24-1 with TRBJ2-1; D unresolved. This CDR3 contains 11 residues. The ends were cut back, 9 bases at V and 6 bases at J, with 8 bases in the middle. CDR1 and CDR2 from the germline V gene are KGHDR and SFDVKD. This CDR3 reads CATGVLNEQFF. The CDR3 bases are TGTGCCACCGGGGTGCTCAATGAGCAGTTCTTC.

The chain has TRBV6-2 or TRBV6-3 and TRBJ2-1; either TRBD1 or TRBD2 may fit D (7 bases each). The CDR3 runs 16 residues. Germline CDR1 reads MNHEY; CDR2 reads SVGEGT. V was clipped by 2 bases and J by 5 bases, with 16 bases between them. CDR3 in amino acids: CASSYPRGGWDNEQFF. In DNA, the CDR3 is TGTGCCAGCAGTTACCCCAGGGGGGGTTGGGACAATGAGCAGTTCTTC.